The sequence of this T cell receptor (beta chain) was determined in a study of beta chain features in type 1 diabetes. At the level of the study: Healthy donors resembled patients in age, gender and cell yields.

Expressed TCRB transcripts were sequenced, since all the RNA that had been isolated was reverse transcribed. TCRdb keeps only in-frame clones here, not all; method: immunoSEQ multiplex PCR. Counted here are 900,000 or so clones, 17% occurring once; the ten biggest clones make up about 0.025%. The CDR3 is made up of 15 amino acids. V was cut by 6 bases and J by 3 bases, with 15 bases left in between. In germline, CDR1 is ENHRY, CDR2 SYGVKD. The chain combines TRBV10-3 with TRBJ2-1; D might be TRBD1 (6 bases). What was sequenced was naive CD4+ T cells from blood. The TCR originated in a woman younger than 35 in good health. CDR3 residues: CAIRKDSTLYNEQFF. Written as DNA, the CDR3 is TGTGCCATCAGAAAGGACAGCACGCTCTACAATGAGCAGTTCTTC.